Below, 24 T cell receptor beta chains from the same sample are listed, as sequenced in a study of blood T cell repertoires in COVID-19. Sequencing was performed with immunoSEQ multiplex PCR; in TCRdb, only in-frame clones are kept and a portion is missing. The sample carries about 190,000 clones, under 85% recorded once. Sequenced: peripheral blood. These receptor sequences come from a woman aged 40 to 50 with acute or convalescent COVID-19.

This clone was seen a few times. The chain combines TRBV6-4 with TRBJ1-6, with 8 bases identical to TRBD1. Germline values: CDR1 MRHNA, CDR2 SNTAGT. With 5 bases clipped from V and 15 bases from J, the junction kept 6 bases outside the gene matches. This CDR3 has 12 amino acids. Here the CDR3 DNA reads TGTGCCAGCAGTCGGACAGGGCAGGTCCTCCACTTT. Translated: CASSRTGQVLHF.

The chain recombines TRBV9 with TRBJ2-5, with D unclear. Germline CDR1 and CDR2: SGDLS and YYNGEE. The CDR3 consists of 15 residues. V was trimmed by 2 bases and J by 5 bases, leaving 16 bases between them. CDR3 nucleotide sequence: TGTGCCAGCAGCGTCATGGGCATACCCGTGGAGACCCAGTACTTC. This encodes CASSVMGIPVETQYF.

This clone was observed a single time. The chain carries TRBV21-1 and TRBJ1-2. TRBV21-1 is classified as a pseudogene. This CDR3 has 11 amino acids. The CDR3 protein is CASITNRDFTF. As DNA, the CDR3 is TGTGCCAGCATCACTAACCGGGACTTCACCTTC.

This clone showed up just once. V usage is TRBV2 and J usage is TRBJ2-1; 9 bases align to TRBD1. This CDR3 contains 13 residues. From germline, CDR1 is SNHLY and CDR2 FYNNEI. After removal of 8 bases from V and 9 bases from J, the junction contained 8 bases not matched to a gene. The CDR3 region has the DNA TGTGCCAGCGGGGGACAGGGAACCGGTGAGCAGTTCTTC. Its translation: CASGGQGTGEQFF.

The CDR3 reads CASSFYGGAYEQYF. The CDR3 region has the DNA TGTGCCAGCAGCTTTTACGGGGGGGCCTACGAGCAGTACTTC. The chain couples TRBV27 to TRBJ2-7, with 8 bases matching TRBD2. This CDR3 spans 14 amino acids. V trimming: 6 bases; J trimming: 2 bases; junction bases outside the gene matches: 6. Germline loops: CDR1 MNHEY, CDR2 SMNVEV (reference sequence).

The rearrangement joins TRBV5-1 to TRBJ1-1; no reliable D call. V was trimmed by 0 bases and J by 0 bases, leaving 9 bases between them. The germline gives CDR1 SGHRS, CDR2 YFSETQ. The CDR3 has 15 residues. Here the CDR3 DNA reads TGCGCCAGCAGCTTGGTTGGGCGGGTGAACACTGAAGCTTTCTTT. Translating gives CASSLVGRVNTEAFF.

The chain joins TRBV5-4 to TRBJ2-7, with 10 bases fitting TRBD1. In germline, CDR1 is SGHNT, CDR2 YYREEE (reference sequence). This CDR3 has 15 amino acids. The J segment lost 3 bases and the V segment lost 5 bases, leaving 8 bases of the junction unmatched. The CDR3 nucleotides are TGTGCCAGCAGTGAAGGGACAGGGGACCTCTACGAGCAGTACTTC. Translated, it gives CASSEGTGDLYEQYF.

Note on this clone: This sample also contains other DNA sequences that code for the same CDR3. The gene calls are TRBV6-5 and TRBJ2-7; D possibly corresponds to TRBD1 (8 bases). Looked up from germline, CDR1 is MNHEY and CDR2 is SVGAGI. The CDR3 has 14 residues. Trimming removed 7 bases from V and 9 bases from J, with 22 bases in between. CDR3 sequence reads: CASTPTGGEGGQYF. CDR3 coding DNA: TGTGCCAGCACGCCCACAGGGGGGGAAGGGGGGCAGTACTTC.

The chain is built from TRBV9 and TRBJ1-1; TRBD1 aligns across 8 bases. Trimming at V came to 4 bases and at J to 3 bases, leaving 8 bases not matched to a gene. The CDR3 has 15 amino acids. Germline-derived CDR1 and CDR2 are SGDLS and YYNGEE. The CDR3 DNA follows: TGTGCCAGCAGCATTCAGGGGGCCCCGCACACTGAAGCTTTCTTT. It translates to CASSIQGAPHTEAFF.

The CDR3 nucleotides read TGTGCCAGCAGTGCGGAGCCTTCACCCCTCCACTTT. It is translated as CASSAEPSPLHF. V usage is TRBV28 and J usage is TRBJ1-6; no clear D gene. This CDR3 spans 12 amino acids. Per the germline V gene, CDR1 is MDHEN and CDR2 is SYDVKM. With 5 bases removed from V and 9 bases from J, the gap between germline ends came to 8 bases.

This clone was picked up one time. The chain employs TRBV6-5 and TRBJ1-4; D unresolved. This CDR3 region has 13 residues. With 2 bases removed from V and 4 bases from J, the gap between germline ends came to 5 bases. Germline V gene lookup returns CDR1 MNHEY and CDR2 SVGAGI. Here the CDR3 reads CASSYQFNEKLFF. In DNA form, the CDR3 reads TGTGCCAGCAGTTACCAGTTTAATGAAAAACTGTTTTTT.

The table lists this clone with a few counts. The rearrangement joins TRBV10-3 to TRBJ1-4; 7 bases fit TRBD1. J gave up 4 bases and V 0 bases, and 8 bases lay outside the gene matches. CDR1 and CDR2 from the germline V gene are ENHRY and SYGVKD. The CDR3 covers 17 residues. The CDR3 DNA sequence: TGTGCCATCAGTGAGTCTCGTGGGACAGTTATTAATGAAAAACTGTTTTTT. It is translated as CAISESRGTVINEKLFF.

The chain is built from TRBV15 and TRBJ1-1; D gene ambiguous. This CDR3 contains 14 residues. The germline V gene has CDR1 LNHNV and CDR2 YYDKDF (reference sequence). The V end lost 0 bases, the J end lost 10 bases, and 15 bases lay between the germline ends. CDR3 coding DNA: TGTGCCACCAGCAGAGATTACCAGTTGATTGCAGCTTTCTTT. It translates to CATSRDYQLIAAFF.

J is TRBJ1-5 and V is TRBV28; D remains ambiguous. The CDR3 has 16 amino acids. Germline CDR1 reads MDHEN; CDR2 reads SYDVKM. V was pared by 5 bases and J by 1 base, with 15 bases between. The CDR3 DNA follows: TGTGCCAGCAGTCGACCTTTTGTACAGAGCAATCAGCCCCAGCATTTT. Translating it yields CASSRPFVQSNQPQHF.

The CDR3 coding sequence is TGTGCCAGCAGCTTGGAAGGGGCCGATACGCAGTATTTT. Residues: CASSLEGADTQYF. The V and J genes are TRBV5-5 and TRBJ2-3; a weak D match, TRBD1 (5 bases). The CDR3 covers 13 residues. CDR1 is SGHKS and CDR2 is YYEKEE in the germline V gene (reference sequence). V was clipped by 0 bases and J by 6 bases, with 8 bases between them.

The genes are TRBV10-3 and TRBJ1-2; the D is unclear. The CDR3 totals 15 residues. Trimming cost V 0 bases and J 6 bases, with 14 bases left between them. Germline V gene sequence: CDR1 ENHRY, CDR2 SYGVKD. The CDR3 coding sequence is TGTGCCATCAGTGAGTCCCTAATCCGTACGGATGGCTACACCTTC. It is translated as CAISESLIRTDGYTF.

The chain employs TRBV27 and TRBJ2-1; a possible D gene is TRBD1 (6 bases). The germline V gene encodes CDR1 MNHEY and CDR2 SMNVEV (reference sequence). This CDR3 comprises 11 residues. V was shortened by 7 bases and J by 5 bases, with 6 bases between the two germline ends. CDR3 DNA sequence: TGTGCCAGCACAGGGGACAATGAGCAGTTCTTC. This gives the protein CASTGDNEQFF.

The V gene is TRBV6-4, the J gene TRBJ2-1; unclear D gene. The germline CDR1 and CDR2 sequences are MRHNA and SNTAGT. Trimming removed 2 bases at V and 5 bases at J, with 13 bases between. The CDR3 covers 15 residues. CDR3 coding DNA: TGTGCCAGCAGTGACGGCCCCAGCGTGCACAATGAGCAGTTCTTC. Its translation is CASSDGPSVHNEQFF.

This sequence joins TRBV3-1 (or the pseudogene TRBV3-2) and TRBJ1-1; a possible D gene is TRBD1 (6 bases). Germline loops: CDR1 LGHDT, CDR2 YNNKEL (reference sequence). The CDR3 sequence is 14 residues long. Trimming took 3 bases from V and 2 from J, leaving 10 bases between them. The CDR3 DNA reads as TGTGCCAGCAGCCATGACAGGTCTAACACTGAAGCTTTCTTT. It translates to CASSHDRSNTEAFF.

This chain connects TRBV27 to TRBJ1-6, with D perhaps TRBD1 (6 bases). Trimming cost V 3 bases and J 5 bases, with 11 bases left between them. From germline, CDR1 is MNHEY and CDR2 SMNVEV (reference sequence). This CDR3 is built from 15 residues. The CDR3 sequence: CASSFGTGNNSPLHF. In DNA form, the CDR3 reads TGTGCCAGCAGTTTCGGAACAGGGAATAATTCACCCCTCCACTTT.

The V call is TRBV28, the J call TRBJ2-7; the match to TRBD2 covers 10 bases. The CDR3 covers 14 residues. Germline lookup yields CDR1 MDHEN and CDR2 SYDVKM. V gave up 4 bases and J gave up 3 bases; unmatched junction bases: 3. The CDR3 bases are TGTGCCAGCAGTTCTAGCGGGGGACTCTACGAGCAGTACTTC. Translation gives CASSSSGGLYEQYF.

This chain links TRBV4-1 with TRBJ2-3; 7 bases align to TRBD1. The CDR3 has 19 residues. Germline V lookup: CDR1 MGHRA, CDR2 YSYEKL. V lost 0 bases and J lost 5; bases outside the gene matches: 17. The CDR3 here is CASSQDLAPGQSPGDTQYF. The CDR3 coding sequence is TGCGCCAGCAGCCAAGATTTGGCCCCGGGACAGAGCCCCGGAGATACGCAGTATTTT.

This clone was seen only a few times. The chain recombines TRBV10-2 with TRBJ1-2; D gene uncertain. CDR1 WSHSY and CDR2 SAAADI come from the germline V gene. CDR3 length: 13 residues. The V end lost 2 bases, the J end lost 2 bases, and 6 bases lay between the germline ends. The CDR3 nucleotides are TGCGCCAGCAGTGAGACAGCCAACTATGGCTACACCTTC. This gives the protein CASSETANYGYTF.

This clone appeared a few times. V is TRBV2 and J is TRBJ1-6, with unresolved D. Trimming removed 8 bases at V and 10 bases at J, with 15 bases between. CDR3 length: 13 residues. Germline V CDR1 and CDR2: SNHLY, FYNNEI. The DNA of the CDR3 is TGTGCCAGCGTGCGTGACTATCGATCACCCCTCCACTTT. The encoded protein is CASVRDYRSPLHF.